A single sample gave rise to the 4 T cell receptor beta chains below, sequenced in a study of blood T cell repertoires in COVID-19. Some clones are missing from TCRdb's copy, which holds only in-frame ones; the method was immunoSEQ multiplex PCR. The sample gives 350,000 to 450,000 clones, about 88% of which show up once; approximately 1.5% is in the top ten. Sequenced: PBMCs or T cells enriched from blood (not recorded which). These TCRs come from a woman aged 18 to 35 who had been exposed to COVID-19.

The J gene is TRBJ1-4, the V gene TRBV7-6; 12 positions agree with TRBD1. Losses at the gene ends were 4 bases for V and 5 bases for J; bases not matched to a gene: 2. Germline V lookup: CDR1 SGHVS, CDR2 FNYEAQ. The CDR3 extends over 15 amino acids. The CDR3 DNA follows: TGTGCCAGCAGCTCCGGGACAGGGGGCAATGAAAAACTGTTTTTT. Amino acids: CASSSGTGGNEKLFF.

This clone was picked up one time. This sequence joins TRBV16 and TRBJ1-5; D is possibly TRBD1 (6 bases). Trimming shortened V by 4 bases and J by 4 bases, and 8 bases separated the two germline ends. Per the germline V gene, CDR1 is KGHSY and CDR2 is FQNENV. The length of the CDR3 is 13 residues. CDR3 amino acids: CASSRTGNQPQHF. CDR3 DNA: TGTGCCAGCAGCCGAACAGGGAATCAGCCCCAGCATTTT.

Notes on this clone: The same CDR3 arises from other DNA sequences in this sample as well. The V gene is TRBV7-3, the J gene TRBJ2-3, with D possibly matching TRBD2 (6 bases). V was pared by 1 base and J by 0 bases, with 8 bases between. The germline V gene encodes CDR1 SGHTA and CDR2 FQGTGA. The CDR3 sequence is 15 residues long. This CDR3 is CASSLMSGSTDTQYF. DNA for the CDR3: TGTGCCAGCAGCTTAATGAGCGGGAGCACAGATACGCAGTATTTT. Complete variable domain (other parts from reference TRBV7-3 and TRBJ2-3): GAGVSQTPSNKVTEKGKYVELRCDPISGHTALYWYRQSLGQGPEFLIYFQGTGAADDSGLPNDRFFAVRPEGSVSTLKIQRTERGDSAVYLCASSLMSGSTDTQYFGPGTRLTVL.

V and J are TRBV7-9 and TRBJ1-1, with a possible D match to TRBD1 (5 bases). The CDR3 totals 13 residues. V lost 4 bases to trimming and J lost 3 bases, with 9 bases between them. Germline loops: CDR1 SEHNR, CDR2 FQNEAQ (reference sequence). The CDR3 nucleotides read TGTGCCAGCAGCTGGGGGGGTCACACTGAAGCTTTCTTT. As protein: CASSWGGHTEAFF. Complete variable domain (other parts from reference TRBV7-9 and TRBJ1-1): DTGVSQNPRHKITKRGQNVTFRCDPISEHNRLYWYRQTLGQGPEFLTYFQNEAQLEKSRLLSDRFSAERPKGSFSTLEIQRTEQGDSAMYLCASSWGGHTEAFFGQGTRLTVV.